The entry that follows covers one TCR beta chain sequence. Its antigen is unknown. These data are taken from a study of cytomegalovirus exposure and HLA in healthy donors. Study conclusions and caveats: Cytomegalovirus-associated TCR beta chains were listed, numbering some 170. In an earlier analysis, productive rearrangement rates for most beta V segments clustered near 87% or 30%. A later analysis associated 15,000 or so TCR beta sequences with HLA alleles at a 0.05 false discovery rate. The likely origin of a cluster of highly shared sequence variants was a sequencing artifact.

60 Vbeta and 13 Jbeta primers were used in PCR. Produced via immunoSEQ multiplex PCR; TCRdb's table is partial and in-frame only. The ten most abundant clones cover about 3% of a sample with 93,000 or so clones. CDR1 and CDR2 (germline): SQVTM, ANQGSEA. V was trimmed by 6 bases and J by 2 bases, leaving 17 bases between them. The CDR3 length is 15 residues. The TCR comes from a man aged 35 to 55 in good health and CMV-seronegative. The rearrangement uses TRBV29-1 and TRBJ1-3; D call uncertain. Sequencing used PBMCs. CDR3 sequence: CSVGGLLPPGNTIYF. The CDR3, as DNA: TGCAGCGTCGGAGGGCTATTACCCCCTGGAAACACCATATATTTT.